The text below deals with one T cell receptor (beta chain). This clone's antigen is unknown. This clone may be a read error of a much larger clone one base away. RNA from unsorted whole blood was extracted with TRIzol reagent, and germline DNA was obtained with the DNeasy Blood & Tissue kit. At the time of sampling, the patients had chronic HBV infection and had not received any treatment. About 3.7 milliliters of peripheral blood were collected into K2EDTA tubes before surgery. The sample is drawn from a study of tumor-infiltrating lymphocytes in primary liver carcinoma (dated by TCRdb to about 2017). A note on the overall study: Five patients with histopathologically diagnosed primary liver carcinoma underwent surgical resection in China between 2015 and early 2016. The five patients, three men and two women aged 30 to 69 years, had hepatocellular carcinoma (four) or combined HCC and intrahepatic cholangiocarcinoma (one). The five patients had tumors staged T1-T3 N0M0, with maximum diameters ranging from roughly 4 to 10 cm. Each sample produced about 3.5 to 7.13 million productive TCRbeta reads, and read depth showed no significant difference between tissue types. The study combined TCRbeta repertoire sequencing, expression microarrays and whole-exome sequencing across five regions of each liver tumor, with adjacent normal tissue and blood. A total of roughly 35 specimens from 5 patients, comprising about 25 tumor regions, 5 adjacent noncancerous liver tissues and 5 peripheral blood samples, were covered by TCRbeta repertoire sequencing. Reproducibility between technical replicate repertoires was high, with correlation coefficients above 0.95 and mean shared-clone rates around 0.88. General study outcomes and caveats: Comparison of CD4+ and CD8+ T cell repertoires was precluded by the use of bulk unsorted samples. Because only the TCR beta chain was sequenced and unpaired alpha chains were not captured, true repertoire diversity is likely underestimated. The top 250 clones accounted for a significantly greater share of the repertoire in tumors than in blood (p = 0.039). The study included only a few patients, and the authors note findings should be validated in a larger study. Pairs of tumor regions showed greater repertoire overlap (mean roughly 35%) than tumor-adjacent pairs (roughly 17%) or tumor-blood pairs (around 15%), which is consistent with antigen-driven expansion.

Starting from approximately 500 ng total RNA, TCRbeta-specific cDNA was produced by reverse transcription with a constant-region primer and ProtoScript II reverse transcriptase. TCRbeta libraries were built with three nested multiplex PCR rounds, a slightly modified ARM-PCR procedure. Each of the first two PCR rounds ran for about 10 cycles and used multiplex TRBV1-TRBV30 forward primers together with a Cbeta reverse primer. Sample barcodes and Illumina adapters were added in a final 25-cycle PCR using Deep VentR polymerase. Amplicons of 200-500 bp were gel-purified with a QIAquick gel extraction kit before sequencing. The TCRbeta amplicons were sequenced with 250-bp paired-end reads on an Illumina HiSeq 2500. Regarding the original processing steps: Quality trimming of reads was performed with Trimmomatic v0.33, and paired reads were merged with FLASH v1.2.11 so that full CDR3 sequences could be recovered. MiGEC v1.2.1b assigned V, D and J germline segments to the rearranged TCRbeta sequences. Clonotype statistics and Shannon-Wiener diversity indices were computed with VDJtools v1.0.0. To reduce sampling bias, subsequent analyses other than the diversity analysis used only the 250 most abundant clonotypes in each sample. TCRdb ran its own pipeline on the public reads, namely fastp trimming at Q25 and MiXCR clone calling, and kept in-frame beta chains. A single entry per CDR3 protein holds the most common genes and DNA from its merged rows. The V and J calls, along with clone size, are taken from TCRdb and not from the paper's own processing. The sample yields under 200,000 distinct CDR3 sequences; less than 70% were counted once. Jointly, the top ten make up roughly 6.4% of the sample.

The CDR3 runs 15 residues from the cysteine to the phenylalanine. Only the CDR3 part of the read is kept: 45 bases, read in frame from the first base. CDR1 SGHDT and CDR2 YYEEEE were looked up in the germline V gene. The clonotype was recovered from a woman aged 60-75 years with primary liver carcinoma and hepatitis B virus infection. The sequencing sample was made of peripheral blood. The chain employs TRBV5-6 and TRBJ2-3; TRBD2 could be the D gene, as 6 bases match. The nucleotides read TGTGCCAGCAGCTTGGAGGGAGGTGGCACAGATACGAAGTATTTT. This translates into CASSLEGGGTDTKYF. When the CDR3 is completed using the reference TRBV5-6 and TRBJ2-3 genes on either side, the full variable domain is DAGVTQSPTHLIKTRGQQVTLRCSPKSGHDTVSWYQQALGQGPQFIFQYYEEEERQRGNFPDRFSGHQFPNYSSELNVNALLLGDSALYLCASSLEGGGTDTKYFGPGTRLTVL.